The 9 T cell receptor beta chains in this list originate from one sample, sequenced in a study of T cells after yellow fever vaccination. Each CDR3 protein is one row after TCRdb ran MiXCR on the 5' RACE reads. The sample has roughly 330,000 distinct CDR3 sequences, around 6.8% seen once. This material consisted of PBMCs, taken roughly seven weeks after the first yellow fever vaccination. These receptors were obtained from a man aged 18 to 35 who received the YFV17D yellow fever vaccine.

The table lists this clonotype with a few counts. The chain couples TRBV20-1 to TRBJ1-1; no reliable D call. Germline lookup yields CDR1 DFQATT and CDR2 SNEGSKA (reference sequence). There are 13 residues in the CDR3. Trimming stripped 1 base from V and 3 bases from J, with 9 bases between. Written as DNA, the CDR3 is TGCAGTGCTAGAGTAGGGTTTGACACTGAAGCTTTCTTT. Protein sequence: CSARVGFDTEAFF.

This clonotype has only a few counts. V and J are TRBV20-1 and TRBJ2-5; 8 nucleotides agree with TRBD2. CDR1 is DFQATT and CDR2 is SNEGSKA in the germline V gene (reference sequence). V lost 6 bases and J lost 2; bases outside the gene matches: 11. The CDR3 is 15 residues long. The CDR3 DNA sequence: TGCAGTGCGCCTAAACTAGCGGTGTTACAAGAGACCCAGTACTTC. Amino acids: CSAPKLAVLQETQYF.

This clonotype has at least ten counts. V usage is TRBV9 and J usage is TRBJ1-5; D remains ambiguous. Germline-derived CDR1 and CDR2 are SGDLS and YYNGEE. Trimming took off 0 bases at V and 4 bases at J, with 5 bases between the two ends. There are 13 residues in the CDR3. The CDR3 sequence is CASSVAGNQPQHF. CDR3 DNA sequence: TGTGCCAGCAGCGTAGCTGGTAATCAGCCCCAGCATTTT.

This clonotype was counted a few times. The rearrangement uses TRBV27 and TRBJ1-1; D unclear. The CDR3 loop spans 15 amino acids. Germline CDR1 reads MNHEY; CDR2 reads SMNVEV (reference sequence). The V gene lost 0 bases and the J gene lost 5 bases, with 13 bases spanning the gap. CDR3 amino acids: CASSLSKTGGTEAFF. The CDR3 bases are TGTGCCAGCAGTTTATCAAAAACGGGTGGAACTGAAGCTTTCTTT.

This clonotype was counted only a few times. The chain links TRBV6-5 to TRBJ1-3, with unresolved D. The CDR3 is 16 amino acids. Trimming took 0 bases from V and 1 from J, leaving 10 bases between them. Germline lookup yields CDR1 MNHEY and CDR2 SVGAGI. The CDR3 nucleotides read TGTGCCAGCAGTTACTCGGCCGGGCAGTCTGGAAACACCATATATTTT. It encodes CASSYSAGQSGNTIYF.

This clonotype was found a few times. The chain recombines TRBV4-2 with TRBJ2-2; 10 nucleotides match TRBD2. Germline V gene lookup returns CDR1 LGHNA and CDR2 YNFKEQ. J was trimmed by 6 bases and V by 0 bases; bases with no gene match: 13. The CDR3 runs 19 residues. The CDR3 loop is CASSQDNIGSGGAAGELFF. CDR3 in DNA: TGTGCCAGCAGCCAAGATAATATCGGGAGCGGGGGGGCCGCCGGGGAGCTGTTTTTT.

In its sample, this clonotype was seen many times. The rearrangement links TRBV24-1 to TRBJ2-3; perhaps TRBD2 as D (6 bases). The CDR3 is made up of 15 amino acids. The germline V and J ends were trimmed by 7 bases and 2 bases, with 15 bases remaining between them. Germline assignment: CDR1 KGHDR and CDR2 SFDVKD. The CDR3 nucleotides are TGTGCCACCAGGCCTACTCGCGGGGACACAGATACGCAGTATTTT. Translating gives CATRPTRGDTDTQYF.

This clonotype was picked up a small number of times. For the CDR3, the DNA is TGTGCCAGCAGCTTAAACATTGGAGCCTACGAGCAGTACGTC. Its translation is CASSLNIGAYEQYV. This chain connects TRBV7-2 to TRBJ2-7; D is uncertain. The germline CDR1 and CDR2 sequences are SGHTA and FQGNSA. The germline V and J ends were trimmed by 2 bases and 2 bases, with 10 bases remaining between them. CDR3 length: 14 residues.

In this sample, this clonotype turned up a few times. The chain links TRBV6-5 to TRBJ1-4; D is uncertain. CDR1 is MNHEY, CDR2 SVGAGI, per germline. V shed 0 bases and J shed 0 bases, with 5 bases lying between them. This CDR3 region has 15 residues. The CDR3 loop is CASSYSYATNEKLFF. The DNA of the CDR3 is TGTGCCAGCAGTTACTCCTATGCAACTAATGAAAAACTGTTTTTT.